These 22 T cell receptor beta chains originate from one sample sequenced in a study of long-term antiretroviral therapy in people with HIV. The assay, immunoSEQ v3.0, was run at survey level. Clones were sequenced by immunoSEQ multiplex PCR, and TCRdb holds only the in-frame ones, with some missing. The sample includes 30,000 or so clones, around 85% of them seen just once. The sample was unsorted PBMCs, taken roughly 5 years before starting antiretroviral therapy. These receptors were collected from a man aged 45 to 65 with HIV.

This chain uses TRBV11-2 with TRBJ2-7; D ambiguous. The CDR3 covers 15 residues. Germline assignment: CDR1 SGHAT and CDR2 FQNNGV. With 5 bases removed from V and 7 bases from J, the gap between germline ends came to 21 bases. Here the CDR3 reads CASSPPSGFGEEQYF. CDR3 nucleotide sequence: TGTGCCAGCAGCCCCCCCTCGGGCTTCGGCGAGGAGCAGTACTTC.

The chain combines TRBV6-1 with TRBJ2-3, with a weak D call TRBD2 (6 bases). CDR1 and CDR2 (germline): MNHNS, SASEGT. The CDR3 has 13 amino acids. Between the trimmed V and J ends, which lost 6 bases and 6 bases, there was a span of 13 bases. The CDR3 is CASRGGVQDTQYF. As DNA, the CDR3 is TGTGCCAGCAGGGGGGGAGTGCAGGATACGCAGTATTTT.

This clone is categorized as medium-sized. V and J are TRBV10-3 and TRBJ2-7; 9 bases fit TRBD2. The V gene end was trimmed by 4 bases and the J gene end by 3 bases; junction bases not matched to a gene: 7. The CDR3 consists of 15 residues. Germline CDR1 reads ENHRY; CDR2 reads SYGVKD. CDR3 coding DNA: TGTGCCATCAGTGGCCAGGAAGCGGGGGGCTACGAGCAGTACTTC. Protein sequence: CAISGQEAGGYEQYF.

The chain has TRBV5-1 and TRBJ2-7, with TRBD2 matching over 11 bases. Germline V CDR1 and CDR2: SGHRS, YFSETQ. The CDR3 has 14 residues. The J segment lost 3 bases and the V segment lost 3 bases, leaving 2 bases of the junction unmatched. The DNA of the CDR3 is TGCGCCAGCAGCTCACTAGCGGGGGACTACGAGCAGTACTTC. Its protein is CASSSLAGDYEQYF.

The V and J genes are TRBV6-6 and TRBJ2-1; 8 bases match TRBD1. The germline V gene encodes CDR1 MNHNY and CDR2 SVGAGI (reference sequence). The ends lost 2 bases at V and 10 bases at J; junction bases unmatched: 7. CDR3 length equals 14 residues. The CDR3 nucleotides are TGTGCCAGCAGTTACGAGACAGGGGTGGGGGAGCAGTTCTTC. Translated, it gives CASSYETGVGEQFF.

V is TRBV19 and J is TRBJ1-2; no clear D. This CDR3 comprises 15 residues. Germline V gene lookup returns CDR1 LNHDA and CDR2 SQIVND (reference sequence). V lost 0 bases to trimming and J lost 12 bases, with 20 bases between them. CDR3 loop: CASSIEYGADRLNTF. CDR3 DNA: TGTGCCAGTAGTATAGAATATGGAGCAGACCGCCTCAACACCTTC.

CDR3 amino acids: CARSRNQGRAYSNQPQHF. CDR3 sequence (DNA): TGTGCCAGAAGCCGTAACCAGGGGCGAGCTTATAGCAATCAGCCCCAGCATTTT. The chain employs TRBV5-3 and TRBJ1-5; perhaps TRBD1 as D (6 bases). TRBV5-3 is an ORF for which the function is uncertain. This CDR3 is built from 18 residues. The V gene lost 4 bases and the J gene lost 0 bases, with 20 bases spanning the gap.

The chain has TRBV5-1 and TRBJ2-5, with 8 bases identical to TRBD2. The end of the DNA aligns better with TRBJ2-7, so the J call may be wrong. Germline assignment: CDR1 SGHRS and CDR2 YFSETQ. The CDR3 totals 17 residues. For the CDR3, the DNA is TGCGCCAGCAGCCCCCGGGCGGGAGGAAACGCTTACTACGAGCAGTACTTC. Translating it yields CASSPRAGGNAYYEQYF.

The CDR3 spells CASSGRVRQAGLGTEAFF. As DNA, the CDR3 is TGTGCCAGCAGCGGCAGGGTTAGACAGGCCGGCCTGGGCACTGAAGCTTTCTTT. The chain uses TRBV21-1 and TRBJ1-1; the D segment call TRBD1 is taken from the table without a DNA check. TRBV21-1 is an annotated pseudogene. The CDR3 is 18 residues long.

V gene TRBV11-3 combines with J gene TRBJ1-1; no clear D. Germline CDR1 reads SGHNT; CDR2 reads YENEEA. V was pared by 5 bases and J by 1 base, with 8 bases between. There are 13 residues in the CDR3. For the CDR3, the DNA is TGTGCCAGCAGCGATACATGGAACACTGAAGCTTTCTTT. Amino acids: CASSDTWNTEAFF.

The J gene is TRBJ2-3, the V gene TRBV27, with D maybe TRBD1 (5 bases). Trimming stripped 5 bases from V and 4 bases from J, with 16 bases between. The CDR3 runs 15 residues. Germline CDR1 reads MNHEY; CDR2 reads SMNVEV (reference sequence). The chain's CDR3 is CASSPRAGWADTQYF. CDR3 sequence (DNA): TGTGCCAGCAGTCCCCGAGCAGGGTGGGCAGATACGCAGTATTTT.

The chain joins TRBV5-1 to TRBJ1-4; D may be TRBD1 (5 bases). Trimming left V 2 bases short and J 6 bases short, with 17 bases between. The V gene's germline CDR1 is SGHRS and CDR2 YFSETQ. CDR3 length: 16 amino acids. CDR3 residues: CASSFLVGLGDEKLFF. DNA of the CDR3: TGCGCCAGCAGCTTTCTTGTGGGGCTGGGGGATGAAAAACTGTTTTTT.

The rearrangement joins TRBV5-4 to TRBJ2-5, with D unresolved. Germline V gene data show CDR1 as SGHNT and CDR2 as YYREEE (reference sequence). The CDR3 loop spans 13 amino acids. V was clipped by 0 bases and J by 2 bases, with 5 bases between them. Here the CDR3 reads CASSLDRQETQYF. The CDR3 nucleotides are TGTGCCAGCAGCTTGGATAGGCAAGAGACCCAGTACTTC.

The CDR3 loop reads CASSLKRGGTDTQYF. The DNA of the CDR3 is TGTGCCAGCAGCTTAAAGCGGGGGGGCACAGATACGCAGTATTTT. V usage is TRBV7-9 and J usage is TRBJ2-3; 9 positions match TRBD2. V was clipped by 2 bases and J by 1 base; unmatched bases: 1. From germline, CDR1 is SEHNR and CDR2 FQNEAQ (reference sequence). The CDR3 is 15 amino acids.

Here the CDR3 reads CATSRDLDIRNYGYTF. Here the CDR3 DNA reads TGTGCCACCAGCAGAGATCTGGACATACGGAACTATGGCTACACCTTC. This chain uses TRBV15 with TRBJ1-2, with D tentatively TRBD1 (5 bases). Trimming shortened V by 0 bases and J by 2 bases, and 13 bases separated the two germline ends. From germline, CDR1 is LNHNV and CDR2 YYDKDF (reference sequence). CDR3 length: 16 amino acids.

The V and J genes are TRBV19 and TRBJ2-7; TRBD1 might be the D (6 bases). Germline-derived CDR1 and CDR2 are LNHDA and SQIVND (reference sequence). V was shortened by 5 bases and J by 1 base, with 12 bases between the two germline ends. The CDR3 extends over 14 amino acids. The CDR3 DNA is TGTGCCAGTAGTGGTTGGGACAAGTCCTACGAGCAGTACTTC. This encodes CASSGWDKSYEQYF.

CDR3 region: CASSVSGMSDEQYF. The CDR3 coding sequence is TGTGCCAGCAGCGTAAGCGGGATGAGCGACGAGCAGTACTTC. V gene TRBV9 combines with J gene TRBJ2-7, with 7 positions matching TRBD2. Germline trimming cut 1 base from V and 5 bases from J; bases unmatched to any gene: 6. Germline values: CDR1 SGDLS, CDR2 YYNGEE. This CDR3 has 14 amino acids. Looking up the rest from reference TRBV9 and TRBJ2-7 gives the full variable domain: DSGVTQTPKHLITATGQRVTLRCSPRSGDLSVYWYQQSLDQGLQFLIQYYNGEERAKGNILERFSAQQFPDLHSELNLSSLELGDSALYFCASSVSGMSDEQYFGPGTRLTVT.

This clone was seen just once. The chain carries TRBV19 and TRBJ1-5; D is ambiguous. V was shortened by 8 bases and J by 0 bases, with 11 bases between the two germline ends. Germline V gene sequence: CDR1 LNHDA, CDR2 SQIVND (reference sequence). The CDR3 covers 14 residues. CDR3 amino acids: CASFDTFSNQPQHF. The CDR3 DNA follows: TGTGCCAGTTTTGACACCTTTAGCAATCAGCCCCAGCATTTT.

The chain employs TRBV28 and TRBJ2-7; D gene uncertain. Germline CDR1 reads MDHEN; CDR2 reads SYDVKM. The CDR3 contains 11 residues. The CDR3 protein is CASQVNYEQYF. DNA of the CDR3: TGTGCTAGCCAGGTGAACTACGAGCAGTACTTC.

The rearrangement links TRBV27 to TRBJ2-4, with D possibly matching TRBD2 (6 bases). The CDR3 spans 19 residues. V lost 6 bases and J lost 2, with 26 bases in between. Germline lookup yields CDR1 MNHEY and CDR2 SMNVEV (reference sequence). For the CDR3, the DNA is TGTGCCAGCAGCGTCAGGAGGGAATGGATCGGCTTCTCCAAAAACATTCAGTACTTC. It encodes CASSVRREWIGFSKNIQYF.

The CDR3 loop reads CASSFGETQYF. The CDR3 DNA reads TGTGCCAGCAGCTTCGGGGAGACCCAGTACTTC. The chain employs TRBV7-8 and TRBJ2-5; D gene ambiguous. Trimming took off 3 bases at V and 5 bases at J, with 4 bases between the two ends. CDR1 SGHVS and CDR2 FQNEAQ come from the germline V gene. CDR3 length: 11 amino acids.

The chain combines TRBV5-1 with TRBJ1-1; 8 bases agree with TRBD1. Trimming at V came to 4 bases and at J to 1 base, leaving 6 bases not matched to a gene. This CDR3 is 15 amino acids long. Germline V gene data show CDR1 as SGHRS and CDR2 as YFSETQ. The CDR3 bases are TGCGCCAGCAGCCGGCAGGGGGCTCCGAACACTGAAGCTTTCTTT. Amino acids: CASSRQGAPNTEAFF.